Described below is a single T cell receptor (beta chain) sequence and its context. What it binds is not known. RNA transcripts served as template for amplifying TCR beta CDR3 sequences. An initial RT-PCR round employing HTBI primers preceded a second-round multiplex PCR. One entry per CDR3 protein results from TCRdb running MiXCR on the multiplex PCR reads. The table has some 370,000 distinct CDR3 sequences, roughly 15% seen once. The sample belongs to a study of Graves' ophthalmopathy and Graves' hyperthyroidism. The study, taken as a whole, reports: Appearing in blood as well were most expanded thyroid clonotypes above 0.001 frequency.

This CDR3 has 14 amino acids. The V end lost 6 bases, the J end lost 4 bases, and 16 bases lay between the germline ends. Germline V CDR1 and CDR2: SGHRS, YFSETQ. The term stable hyperthyroidism indicated an absence of ophthalmopathy within 18 months of follow-up. The chain uses TRBV5-1 and TRBJ2-5; D may be TRBD1 or TRBD2 (6 bases each). The source is an adult woman with stable Graves' hyperthyroidism. Input material: peripheral blood. CDR3: CASTMTGGGETQYF. The CDR3, as DNA: TGCGCCAGCACCATGACCGGAGGGGGAGAGACCCAGTACTTC.